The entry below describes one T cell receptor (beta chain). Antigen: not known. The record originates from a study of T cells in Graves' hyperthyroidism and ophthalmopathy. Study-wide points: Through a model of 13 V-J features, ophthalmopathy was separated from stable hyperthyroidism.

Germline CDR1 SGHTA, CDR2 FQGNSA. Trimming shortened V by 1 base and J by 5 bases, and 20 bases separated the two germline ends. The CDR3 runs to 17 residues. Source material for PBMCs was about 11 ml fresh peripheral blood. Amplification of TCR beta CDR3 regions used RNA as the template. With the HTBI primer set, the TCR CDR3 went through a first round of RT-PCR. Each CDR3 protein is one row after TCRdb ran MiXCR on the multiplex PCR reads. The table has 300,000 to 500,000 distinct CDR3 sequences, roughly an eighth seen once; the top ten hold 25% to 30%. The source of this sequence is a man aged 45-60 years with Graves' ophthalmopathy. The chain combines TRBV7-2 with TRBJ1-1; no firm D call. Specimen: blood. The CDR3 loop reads CASSLEGVRAPGTEAFF. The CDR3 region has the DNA TGTGCCAGCAGCTTAGAGGGAGTACGGGCCCCCGGGACTGAAGCTTTCTTT.